This T cell receptor (beta chain) was obtained from a study of OX40 agonist ivuxolimab in advanced cancers. Clones were sequenced by immunoSEQ multiplex PCR, and TCRdb holds only the in-frame ones, with some missing. The table lists about 69,000 clones, around four fifths of them singletons. The germline V and J ends were trimmed by 5 bases and 0 bases, with 12 bases remaining between them. Germline CDR1 is MGHDK and CDR2 is SYGVNS. The CDR3 has 15 residues. This sequence joins TRBV25-1 and TRBJ2-3; D call uncertain. The sequenced sample was CD4+ or CD8+ T cells sorted from blood, obtained in a trial of the OX40 agonist ivuxolimab. This sequence was found in an adult with an advanced solid tumor such as melanoma, head and neck, liver or kidney cancer. CDR3 DNA sequence: TGTGCCAGCAGTCCCCGGGTAACTAGCACAGATACGCAGTATTTT. Its protein product is CASSPRVTSTDTQYF.